These 28 T cell receptor beta chains originate from one sample sequenced in a study of naive and memory T cell subsets (dated by TCRdb to between 2016 and 2019). Using 3' ligation of a UMI-containing oligonucleotide to TCR cDNA, the study laid out a robust and sensitive protocol to amplify, sequence and analyze TCRs. Libraries were made using 5' RACE. The sequencer was an Illumina MiSeq. The ligated cDNA was amplified by four rounds of PCR, in which nested alpha and beta constant region primers were used together with the SP2 primer. The public reads were reprocessed in TCRdb via fastp at Q25 and MiXCR, keeping in-frame beta chains. When rows share a CDR3 protein, they turn into one entry using the most common DNA and genes. For this sample the table gives about 62,000 distinct CDR3 sequences, of which 8% were detected only once. The ten top clones hold 19% of the sample. The source of these receptors is a female donor in good health.

In its sample, this clonotype was seen a few times. CDR3 loop: CSAQGPTEAFF. The DNA of the CDR3 is TGCAGTGCTCAGGGTCCCACTGAAGCTTTCTTT. The chain couples TRBV20-1 to TRBJ1-1, with D perhaps matching TRBD1 (5 bases). Looked up from germline, CDR1 is DFQATT and CDR2 is SNEGSKA (reference sequence). Trimming took off 5 bases at V and 4 bases at J, with 8 bases between the two ends. The CDR3 sequence is 11 residues long.

V gene TRBV7-9 combines with J gene TRBJ2-2; D gene ambiguous. The CDR3 has 12 amino acids. The V end was cut by 4 bases, the J end by 6 bases, with 6 bases between. Per germline, CDR1 SEHNR and CDR2 FQNEAQ (reference sequence). CDR3 in amino acids: CASSSSPGELFF. The DNA of the CDR3 is TGTGCCAGCAGCTCGTCCCCCGGGGAGCTGTTTTTT. The entire variable domain, with the rest obtained from reference TRBV7-9 and TRBJ2-2, is as follows: DTGVSQNPRHKITKRGQNVTFRCDPISEHNRLYWYRQTLGQGPEFLTYFQNEAQLEKSRLLSDRFSAERPKGSFSTLEIQRTEQGDSAMYLCASSSSPGELFFGEGSRLTVL.

This clonotype showed up many times. This sequence joins TRBV27 and TRBJ2-1; TRBD2 agrees at 9 bases. V trimming: 4 bases; J trimming: 4 bases; junction bases outside the gene matches: 17. CDR3 length: 19 residues. Germline values: CDR1 MNHEY, CDR2 SMNVEV (reference sequence). Written as DNA, the CDR3 is TGTGCCAGCAGTTCTATTTCTAGACTAGCGGCCGTCCTATACAATGAGCAGTTCTTC. Protein sequence: CASSSISRLAAVLYNEQFF.

The rearrangement links TRBV5-1 to TRBJ1-4; D gene unclear. Germline lookup yields CDR1 SGHRS and CDR2 YFSETQ. Trimming stripped 2 bases from V and 0 bases from J, with 5 bases between. The CDR3 consists of 14 residues. The CDR3 DNA is TGCGCCAGCAGCTTTGGAGCAACTAATGAAAAACTGTTTTTT. This codes for CASSFGATNEKLFF.

This clonotype appeared a few times. The V gene is TRBV19, the J gene TRBJ2-3; D perhaps matches TRBD2 (5 bases). The CDR3 runs 15 residues. V was trimmed by 6 bases and J by 0 bases, leaving 13 bases between them. Looked up from germline, CDR1 is LNHDA and CDR2 is SQIVND (reference sequence). In DNA form, the CDR3 reads TGTGCCAGTAGCGGGGTACGCTCTAGCACAGATACGCAGTATTTT. It is translated as CASSGVRSSTDTQYF.

The CDR3 protein is CAWNGGSYEQYF. In DNA, the CDR3 is TGTGCCTGGAACGGAGGCTCCTACGAGCAGTACTTC. V is TRBV30 and J is TRBJ2-7, with D possibly being TRBD2 (5 bases). The CDR3 totals 12 residues. Trimming removed 4 bases at V and 0 bases at J, with 7 bases between. Germline assignment: CDR1 GTSNPN and CDR2 SVGIG (reference sequence).

This clonotype showed up just a few times. The genes are TRBV20-1 and TRBJ2-5; D perhaps matches TRBD1 (7 bases). Looked up from germline, CDR1 is DFQATT and CDR2 is SNEGSKA (reference sequence). V lost 5 bases to trimming and J lost 0 bases, with 13 bases between them. CDR3 size: 14 residues. The CDR3 coding sequence is TGCAGTGCTCGGAGGGACAGCCACCAAGAGACCCAGTACTTC. It yields the protein CSARRDSHQETQYF.

This clonotype was detected ten times or more. The chain employs TRBV12-3 or TRBV12-4 and TRBJ2-1, with 7 bases lining up with TRBD2. The CDR3 extends over 11 amino acids. Trimming took 8 bases from V and 6 from J; bases not matched to a gene: 1. DNA of the CDR3: TGTGCCAGCGGCGGGGGCAATGAGCAGTTCTTC. Amino acids: CASGGGNEQFF.

This clonotype was observed a handful of times. The rearrangement uses TRBV5-6 and TRBJ2-1, with D maybe TRBD1 (6 bases). The CDR3 has 15 residues. Germline V gene lookup returns CDR1 SGHDT and CDR2 YYEEEE. V was trimmed by 7 bases and J by 6 bases, leaving 20 bases between them. DNA of the CDR3: TGTGCCAGCTGCCGTCGGCCACAAGGGGGCAATGAGCAGTTCTTC. Residues: CASCRRPQGGNEQFF.

This clonotype was seen at least ten times. The chain recombines TRBV6-6 with TRBJ2-3; D may be TRBD1 (6 bases). CDR1 MNHNY and CDR2 SVGAGI come from the germline V gene (reference sequence). The CDR3 sequence is 15 residues long. Trimming pared 5 bases from V and 2 bases from J, leaving 14 bases between. This chain's CDR3 is CASSRRDIATDTQYF. CDR3 nucleotide sequence: TGTGCCAGCAGTCGCCGGGACATCGCCACAGATACGCAGTATTTT.

The rearrangement joins TRBV6-1 to TRBJ1-2; perhaps TRBD1 as D (5 bases). Trimming left V 6 bases short and J 2 bases short, with 16 bases between. CDR3 size: 15 residues. Per the germline V gene, CDR1 is MNHNS and CDR2 is SASEGT. The chain's CDR3 is CASSKGAVINYGYTF. CDR3 sequence (DNA): TGTGCCAGCAGCAAAGGGGCAGTGATAAACTATGGCTACACCTTC.

At least ten counts were recorded for this clonotype. This sequence joins TRBV20-1 and TRBJ2-5, with a possible D match to TRBD1 (5 bases). Germline lookup yields CDR1 DFQATT and CDR2 SNEGSKA (reference sequence). V shed 5 bases and J shed 4 bases, with 17 bases lying between them. The CDR3 covers 14 residues. CDR3 amino acids: CSAGPPAGRETQYF. As DNA, the CDR3 is TGCAGTGCTGGTCCTCCGGCAGGGCGAGAGACCCAGTACTTC.

This clonotype showed up many times. In DNA, the CDR3 is TGTGCCAGCAGTCACACCGTTTCGGACTACGAGCAGTACTTC. The encoded protein is CASSHTVSDYEQYF. V usage is TRBV27 and J usage is TRBJ2-7; unclear D gene. CDR3 length: 14 residues. Germline values: CDR1 MNHEY, CDR2 SMNVEV (reference sequence). Deletions cut 5 bases from V and 3 bases from J, with 14 bases between.

This clonotype was picked up many times. The genes are TRBV27 and TRBJ1-2; TRBD1 aligns across 10 bases. The germline V gene has CDR1 MNHEY and CDR2 SMNVEV (reference sequence). V trimming: 1 base; J trimming: 7 bases; junction bases outside the gene matches: 6. The CDR3 covers 15 residues. The CDR3 coding sequence is TGTGCCAGCAGTTTATATTGGACAGGGGGAGGTGGCTACACCTTC. Its translation: CASSLYWTGGGGYTF.

This clonotype was seen a handful of times. The chain combines TRBV12-3 or TRBV12-4 with TRBJ2-7, with a weak D call TRBD1 (7 bases). This CDR3 spans 16 amino acids. Trimming left V 0 bases short and J 3 bases short, with 15 bases between. CDR3 residues: CASSLAGQGGLYEQYF. The CDR3, as DNA: TGTGCCAGCAGTTTAGCGGGCCAGGGGGGACTCTACGAGCAGTACTTC.

The chain has TRBV11-2 and TRBJ2-3; D is uncertain. The CDR3 length is 14 residues. The germline V gene encodes CDR1 SGHAT and CDR2 FQNNGV. V was trimmed by 5 bases and J by 2 bases, leaving 11 bases between them. CDR3 sequence reads: CASSATRNTDTQYF. CDR3 bases: TGTGCCAGCAGCGCAACACGAAACACAGATACGCAGTATTTT. Combining the CDR3 with reference TRBV11-2 and TRBJ2-3 gives the whole variable domain EAGVAQSPRYKIIEKRQSVAFWCNPISGHATLYWYQQILGQGPKLLIQFQNNGVVDDSQLPKDRFSAERLKGVDSTLKIQPAKLEDSAVYLCASSATRNTDTQYFGPGTRLTVL.

This clonotype was seen only a few times. V and J are TRBV2 and TRBJ2-1, with 9 bases fitting TRBD1. The CDR3 totals 14 residues. Per germline, CDR1 SNHLY and CDR2 FYNNEI. Losses at the gene ends were 6 bases for V and 5 bases for J; bases not matched to a gene: 5. The CDR3 DNA reads as TGTGCCAGCAGGCGGGACAGGGCGAACAATGAGCAGTTCTTC. It yields the protein CASRRDRANNEQFF.

This clonotype was recorded a few times. The V call is TRBV7-3, the J call TRBJ2-6; perhaps TRBD2 as D (6 bases). Germline CDR1 SGHTA, CDR2 FQGTGA. The V end lost 2 bases, the J end lost 0 bases, and 23 bases lay between the germline ends. This CDR3 has 21 residues. CDR3 nucleotides: TGTGCCAGCAGCTTATCTTCCCCCAGTGCTAGCGTGGGCTCTGGGGCCAACGTCCTGACTTTC. This gives the protein CASSLSSPSASVGSGANVLTF. Variable domain in full (rest from reference TRBV7-3 and TRBJ2-6): GAGVSQTPSNKVTEKGKYVELRCDPISGHTALYWYRQSLGQGPEFLIYFQGTGAADDSGLPNDRFFAVRPEGSVSTLKIQRTERGDSAVYLCASSLSSPSASVGSGANVLTFGAGSRLTVL.

Many counts were recorded for this clonotype. The gene calls are TRBV6-1 and TRBJ2-4; 7 positions agree with TRBD1. The germline CDR1 and CDR2 sequences are MNHNS and SASEGT. This CDR3 region has 15 residues. Germline trimming cut 3 bases from V and 1 base from J; bases unmatched to any gene: 3. CDR3 DNA sequence: TGTGCCAGCAGTGATGACAGGGATGCCAAAAACATTCAGTACTTC. Translating it yields CASSDDRDAKNIQYF.

This clonotype showed up just a few times. The gene calls are TRBV7-9 and TRBJ1-4; 8 bases map to TRBD1. With V trimmed by 4 bases and J by 4 bases, 2 bases remained unmatched. In germline, CDR1 is SEHNR, CDR2 FQNEAQ (reference sequence). There are 14 residues in the CDR3. The CDR3 DNA is TGTGCCAGCAGCTCTGGACAGGGTAATGAAAAACTGTTTTTT. Translation: CASSSGQGNEKLFF. Looking up the rest from reference TRBV7-9 and TRBJ1-4 gives the full variable domain: DTGVSQNPRHKITKRGQNVTFRCDPISEHNRLYWYRQTLGQGPEFLTYFQNEAQLEKSRLLSDRFSAERPKGSFSTLEIQRTEQGDSAMYLCASSSGQGNEKLFFGSGTQLSVL.

The rearrangement uses TRBV7-6 and TRBJ1-4; D not resolved. Trimming stripped 4 bases from V and 0 bases from J, with 12 bases between. The V gene's germline CDR1 is SGHVS and CDR2 FNYEAQ. The CDR3 totals 16 residues. The CDR3 here is CASSSSGPATNEKLFF. CDR3 DNA: TGTGCCAGCAGCTCCTCTGGCCCGGCAACTAATGAAAAACTGTTTTTT.

This sequence joins TRBV20-1 and TRBJ2-2; 14 nucleotides line up with TRBD2. Unmatched junction bases numbered 9, after V lost 6 bases and J lost 0 bases. The CDR3 spans 18 residues. The germline V gene has CDR1 DFQATT and CDR2 SNEGSKA (reference sequence). CDR3 in DNA: TGCAGTGCAGAACGACTAGCGGGGGGGGTCGCGAACACCGGGGAGCTGTTTTTT. Its translation is CSAERLAGGVANTGELFF.

This clonotype has a handful of counts. The chain links TRBV6-6 to TRBJ2-2, with D maybe TRBD2 (6 bases). The CDR3 runs to 15 residues. V lost 3 bases, J lost 2 bases, and 10 bases lay in between. Per germline, CDR1 MNHNY and CDR2 SVGAGI (reference sequence). This CDR3 reads CASSYEGTNTGELFF. CDR3 coding DNA: TGTGCCAGCAGTTATGAGGGGACTAACACCGGGGAGCTGTTTTTT.

This clonotype has more than one count but fewer than ten. The V and J genes are TRBV14 and TRBJ1-2, with no clear D. The V gene lost 3 bases and the J gene lost 7 bases, with 15 bases spanning the gap. From germline, CDR1 is SGHDN and CDR2 FVKESK. The CDR3 totals 14 residues. CDR3 coding DNA: TGTGCCAGCAGCCACGGTGAAAGGGTTAGTGGCTACACCTTC. Translation: CASSHGERVSGYTF.

In its sample, this clonotype was seen a few times. The chain uses TRBV10-3 and TRBJ2-5, with 13 bases identical to TRBD2. The CDR3 length is 19 residues. Germline CDR1 ENHRY, CDR2 SYGVKD. V dropped 6 bases and J dropped 5; count of bases not matched to a gene: 18. The CDR3 coding sequence is TGTGCCATCAGCCGTCAACTAGCGGGGGGGCGTTTTGGAGTCGAGACCCAGTACTTC. Amino acids: CAISRQLAGGRFGVETQYF.

This clonotype was detected ten times or more. The chain is built from TRBV19 and TRBJ2-1, with D possibly being TRBD2 (5 bases). Germline assignment: CDR1 LNHDA and CDR2 SQIVND (reference sequence). The CDR3 runs to 15 residues. V lost 3 bases to trimming and J lost 2 bases, with 11 bases between them. The CDR3 region has the DNA TGTGCCAGTAGTATTGTGGACTCGACCTACAATGAGCAGTTCTTC. Amino acid sequence: CASSIVDSTYNEQFF.

This rearrangement joins TRBV27 to TRBJ1-1; no clear D gene. This CDR3 is 12 amino acids long. The germline V gene has CDR1 MNHEY and CDR2 SMNVEV (reference sequence). Trimming cost V 9 bases and J 7 bases, with 15 bases left between them. CDR3 nucleotides: TGTGCCAGTCACGGCGGGCCCCTTGAAGCTTTCTTT. Translating gives CASHGGPLEAFF.

This clonotype was seen only a few times. This chain links TRBV5-1 with TRBJ2-7; D is ambiguous. Looked up from germline, CDR1 is SGHRS and CDR2 is YFSETQ. Trimming pared 4 bases from V and 1 base from J, leaving 9 bases between. This CDR3 comprises 13 residues. CDR3 bases: TGCGCCAGCAGCCCCGGGCAATCCTACGAGCAGTACTTC. Amino acid sequence: CASSPGQSYEQYF.